This TCR beta chain was identified during a study of T cell repertoires in cytomegalovirus infection. In its sample, this clonotype was seen a few times. After removal of 4 bases from V and 6 bases from J, the junction contained 9 bases not matched to a gene. Germline loops: CDR1 SGHDN, CDR2 FVKESK. The CDR3 is made up of 14 amino acids. TCRdb redid the calling of the reads with MiXCR, one entry per CDR3 protein. The sample consists of around 630,000 distinct CDR3 sequences, less than 25% of them appearing once. The sequenced sample was CD8+ T cells from PBMCs. The chain recombines TRBV14 with TRBJ2-7, with 7 positions matching TRBD1. The sequence derives from a human donor in good health (CMV status not recorded). Some clones in this sample may be carry-over from other donors' samples. Here the CDR3 reads CASSPWKGASEQYF. CDR3 bases: TGTGCCAGCAGCCCTTGGAAGGGGGCTAGCGAGCAGTACTTC. Complete variable domain (other parts from reference TRBV14 and TRBJ2-7): EAGVTQFPSHSVIEKGQTVTLRCDPISGHDNLYWYRRVMGKEIKFLLHFVKESKQDESGMPNNRFLAERTGGTYSTLKVQPAELEDSGVYFCASSPWKGASEQYFGPGTRLTVT.